This T cell receptor beta chain was captured by sequencing in a study of identical twins. TCRdb passed the 5' RACE reads through MiXCR, listing each CDR3 protein once. The sample has 18,000 or so distinct CDR3 sequences, roughly 63% seen once. Germline-derived CDR1 and CDR2 are SGHRS and YFSETQ. J was trimmed by 1 base and V by 5 bases; bases with no gene match: 8. The CDR3 contains 18 residues. Sequenced input: memory (CD45RO+) T cells sorted from blood. The gene calls are TRBV5-1 and TRBJ2-6, with 11 bases lining up with TRBD1. The receptor's source is a woman aged 18-30 years in good health. This table probably holds off-target reads from a library built for another chain. This chain's CDR3 is CASSSGTGGISGANVLTF. As DNA, the CDR3 is TGCGCCAGCAGTTCCGGGACAGGGGGGATTTCTGGGGCCAACGTCCTGACTTTC.